These T cell receptor beta chains were read from a single sample in a study of CD8+CD57+ T cells in acquired aplastic anemia. TCRdb recomputed calls from the reads with MiXCR, one row per CDR3 protein. The repertoire holds fewer than 250,000 distinct CDR3 sequences, with approximately 52% as singletons. The sequencing input was sorted CD4+, CD8+, or CD8+CD57+ T cells (not recorded which) from PBMCs. These receptors were taken from a human donor in good health, serving as a control. Both conserved end residues are part of each CDR3. D genes are given only for firm matches. Not all rows give a size; the values are once, few, many and, for expanded clones, a class.

clone_size d_call j_call v_call cdr3_nt cdr3_aa
- - TRBJ2-1 TRBV7-8 TGTGCCAGCAGCTTTAGGGTCCCCGAGGAGCAGTTCTTC CASSFRVPEEQFF
- - TRBJ1-1 TRBV5-1 TGCGCCAGCAGTAAACAGGGAGACACTGAAGCTTTCTTT CASSKQGDTEAFF
many - TRBJ1-1 TRBV9 TGTGCCAGCAGCGTAGACGGGGGGCGGGCTGAAGCTTTCTTT CASSVDGGRAEAFF
- - TRBJ1-5 TRBV12-5 TGTGCTAGTAATACGCATAGCAATCAGCCCCAGCATTTT CASNTHSNQPQHF
many TRBD1 TRBJ2-5 TRBV5-1 TGCGCCAGCAGCTTGGTTGAGGGTAACAGGGGCAGGGAGACCCAGTACTTC CASSLVEGNRGRETQYF
many TRBD2 TRBJ2-2 TRBV29-1 TGCAGCGTTCTTGGGGGATCCAAGCGGGGGGGCGGGGGCACCGGGGAGCTGTTTTTT CSVLGGSKRGGGGTGELFF
- TRBD1 TRBJ1-2 TRBV11-2 TGTGCCAGCAGCTTAGAACCGGGACAGGGAACGTATGGCTACACCTTC CASSLEPGQGTYGYTF
- TRBD2 TRBJ2-1 TRBV20-1 TGCAGTGCTAGGACTAGCGGGGGTTTATCCAATGAGCAGTTCTTC CSARTSGGLSNEQFF
once TRBD2 TRBJ2-3 TRBV2 TGTGCCAGCAGTGAAAGGACTAGCGGGAGGACAGATACGCAGTATTTT CASSERTSGRTDTQYF
- - TRBJ2-7 TRBV18 TGTGCCAGCTCACCAGGGGGGACAGTACAATCCGACGAGCAGTACTTC CASSPGGTVQSDEQYF
few - TRBJ1-3 TRBV7-3 TGTGCCAGCAGCTTGACAGCTGGAAACACCATATATTTT CASSLTAGNTIYF
once - TRBJ1-1 TRBV5-1 TGCGCCAGCGGTGCGGGCCTCGGCGGCGGGAACACTGAAGCTTTCTTT CASGAGLGGGNTEAFF
many - TRBJ2-1 TRBV19 TGTGCCAGTAGGTACTCTCACTACAATGAGCAGTTCTTC CASRYSHYNEQFF
few - TRBJ2-1 TRBV29-1 TGCAGCGTTATCGCCTACAATGAGCAGTTCTTC CSVIAYNEQFF
many - TRBJ1-3 TRBV24-1 TGTGCCACCTCAGAAAGCTCTGGAAACACCATATATTTT CATSESSGNTIYF
many - TRBJ2-7 TRBV7-2 TGTGCCAGCAGCTTAGGCCCCCGGATCGAGCAGTACTTC CASSLGPRIEQYF
- TRBD1 TRBJ1-2 TRBV25-1 TGTGCCAGTGGGAACAGGGGTGGCTACACCTTC CASGNRGGYTF
- TRBD1 TRBJ2-7 TRBV25-1 TGTGCCAGCAGTGAAACGGGACAGTCCTACGAGCAGTACTTC CASSETGQSYEQYF
- - TRBJ2-2 TRBV6-4 TGTGCCAGCAGTGACTCAGCAGGGAACACCGGGGAGCTGTTTTTT CASSDSAGNTGELFF
few TRBD1 TRBJ1-2 TRBV28 TGTGCCAGCAGACTCTTAACAGGGGGACGTGGCTACACCTTC CASRLLTGGRGYTF
- TRBD1 TRBJ1-2 TRBV15 TGTGCCACCAGCAGAGGGGGGTCCAACAGGGGGGATGGCTACACCTTC CATSRGGSNRGDGYTF
- - TRBJ1-6 TRBV19 TGTGCCAGTAGTATTACCCCAGGGGTAGCTTCACCCCTCCACTTT CASSITPGVASPLHF
- - TRBJ2-7 TRBV7-6 TGTGCCAGCAGCTCCGGACAGCCGAATTTCTACGAGCAGTACTTC CASSSGQPNFYEQYF
- TRBD1 TRBJ2-7 TRBV5-1 TGCGCCAGCAGCTTCCCCGACAGGGGGGGCTACGAGCAGTACTTC CASSFPDRGGYEQYF
- - TRBJ2-7 TRBV10-1 TGCGCCAGCAGTGAGCCTAATTCAGGGGTTGGCCGCTACGAGCAGTACTTC CASSEPNSGVGRYEQYF
- - TRBJ2-1 TRBV10-3 TGTGCCATCAGTGACGGTTACAACAATGAGCAGTTCTTC CAISDGYNNEQFF
many TRBD1 TRBJ1-4 TRBV7-6 TGTGCCAGCAGCTTGACAGGGTCTAATGAAAAACTGTTTTTT CASSLTGSNEKLFF
- - TRBJ1-6 TRBV11-1 TGTGCCAGCAGCTTAGTGCCCCCAGGGGTTTTGGGTTCACCCCTCCACTTT CASSLVPPGVLGSPLHF
many - TRBJ1-2 TRBV6-2/TRBV6-3 TGTGCCAGCAGACCGACCCCGGCGGGCTATGGCTACACCTTC CASRPTPAGYGYTF
- TRBD1 TRBJ1-4 TRBV11-2 TGTGCCAGCAGCTTACTGATCGGGACAGGGGGCAATGAAAAACTGTTTTTT CASSLLIGTGGNEKLFF
few - TRBJ2-1 TRBV3-1 TGTGCCAGCAGCCATGATCTTTACAATGAGCAGTTCTTC CASSHDLYNEQFF
few TRBD1 TRBJ2-3 TRBV5-1 TGCGCCAGCAGCTCGGGACAGAATTGGCCAGATACGCAGTATTTT CASSSGQNWPDTQYF
- - TRBJ2-3 TRBV12-3/TRBV12-4 TGTGCCAGCAGCTTAATGAGCACAGATACGCAGTATTTT CASSLMSTDTQYF
- TRBD1 TRBJ2-7 TRBV5-1 TGCGCCAGCCGAATGCTACCGGGACAGGGCGTTGAGCAGTACTTC CASRMLPGQGVEQYF
many TRBD2 TRBJ2-3 TRBV6-2/TRBV6-3 TGTGCCAGCACACTAGCGGGGGGGCTGCTAGGCACAGATACGCAGTATTTT CASTLAGGLLGTDTQYF
many - TRBJ2-7 TRBV12-3/TRBV12-4 TGTGCCAGCAGTTTAAGAGACCTGCGTGAGCAGTACTTC CASSLRDLREQYF
- TRBD1 TRBJ1-1 TRBV29-1 TGCAGCGCGGGGACTGTGACAGGGGAAGCTTTCTTT CSAGTVTGEAFF
once - TRBJ2-7 TRBV10-3 TGTGCCATCAGTGAGTCGGGGGATAGGGCAGGCTACGAGCAGTACTTC CAISESGDRAGYEQYF
many - TRBJ1-3 TRBV6-5 TGTGCCAGCAGTAAGGACAGTTCTACATTCTCTGGAAACACCATATATTTT CASSKDSSTFSGNTIYF
many - TRBJ2-7 TRBV5-1 TGCGCCAGCAGCTTGGCCAACGCAGGACTGGGGGAGCAGTACTTC CASSLANAGLGEQYF
many - TRBJ1-3 TRBV5-1 TGCGCCAGCAGCTCCGACAGGCCCTCCTCTGGAAACACCATATATTTT CASSSDRPSSGNTIYF
- TRBD1 TRBJ2-5 TRBV20-1 TGCAGTGCTAGAGATAAGCGGGACAGGGTCAAAGAGACCCAGTACTTC CSARDKRDRVKETQYF